This T cell receptor (beta chain) was obtained from a study of control samples from healthy donors and cancer patients. Per the germline V gene, CDR1 is SGHRS and CDR2 is YFSETQ. This CDR3 is 16 amino acids long. The V end lost 0 bases, the J end lost 0 bases, and 12 bases lay between the germline ends. Data came from immunoSEQ multiplex PCR; TCRdb stores just in-frame clones and leaves some out. The table records about 180,000 clones, 90% of them present only once. Sequencing was carried out using blood. The chain links TRBV5-1 to TRBJ1-1; perhaps TRBD1 as D (5 bases). This TCR derives from a woman aged 45-65 years in good health. The CDR3 is CASSLGGGQVNTEAFF. The CDR3 region has the DNA TGCGCCAGCAGCTTGGGCGGGGGTCAGGTGAACACTGAAGCTTTCTTT.